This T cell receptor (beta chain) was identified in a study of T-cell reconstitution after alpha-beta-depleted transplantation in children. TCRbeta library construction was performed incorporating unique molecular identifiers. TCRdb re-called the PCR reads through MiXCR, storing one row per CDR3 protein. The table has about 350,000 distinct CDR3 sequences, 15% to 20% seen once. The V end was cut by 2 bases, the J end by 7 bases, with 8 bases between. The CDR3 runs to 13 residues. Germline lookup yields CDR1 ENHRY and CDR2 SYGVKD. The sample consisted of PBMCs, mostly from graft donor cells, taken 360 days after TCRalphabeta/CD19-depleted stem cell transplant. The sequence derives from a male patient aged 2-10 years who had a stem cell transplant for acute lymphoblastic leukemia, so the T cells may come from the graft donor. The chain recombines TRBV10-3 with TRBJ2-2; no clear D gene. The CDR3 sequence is CAISEEVGGELFF. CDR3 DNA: TGTGCCATCAGTGAGGAAGTTGGCGGGGAGCTGTTTTTT.